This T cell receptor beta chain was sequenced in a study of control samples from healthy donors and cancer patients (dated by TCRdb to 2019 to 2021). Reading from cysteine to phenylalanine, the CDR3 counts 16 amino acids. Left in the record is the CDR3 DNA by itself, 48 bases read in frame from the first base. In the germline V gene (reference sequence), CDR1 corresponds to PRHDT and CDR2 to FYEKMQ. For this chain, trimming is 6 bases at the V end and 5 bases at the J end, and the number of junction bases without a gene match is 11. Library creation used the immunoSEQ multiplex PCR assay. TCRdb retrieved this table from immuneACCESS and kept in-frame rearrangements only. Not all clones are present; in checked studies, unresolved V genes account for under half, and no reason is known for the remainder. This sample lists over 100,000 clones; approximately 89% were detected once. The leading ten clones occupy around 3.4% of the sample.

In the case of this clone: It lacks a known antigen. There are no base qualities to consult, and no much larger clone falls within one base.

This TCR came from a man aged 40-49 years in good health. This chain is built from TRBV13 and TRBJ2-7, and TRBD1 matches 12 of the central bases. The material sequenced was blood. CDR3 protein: CASRRNSGTGGHEQYF. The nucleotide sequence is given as TGTGCCAGCAGACGAAACTCCGGGACAGGGGGCCACGAGCAGTACTTC.